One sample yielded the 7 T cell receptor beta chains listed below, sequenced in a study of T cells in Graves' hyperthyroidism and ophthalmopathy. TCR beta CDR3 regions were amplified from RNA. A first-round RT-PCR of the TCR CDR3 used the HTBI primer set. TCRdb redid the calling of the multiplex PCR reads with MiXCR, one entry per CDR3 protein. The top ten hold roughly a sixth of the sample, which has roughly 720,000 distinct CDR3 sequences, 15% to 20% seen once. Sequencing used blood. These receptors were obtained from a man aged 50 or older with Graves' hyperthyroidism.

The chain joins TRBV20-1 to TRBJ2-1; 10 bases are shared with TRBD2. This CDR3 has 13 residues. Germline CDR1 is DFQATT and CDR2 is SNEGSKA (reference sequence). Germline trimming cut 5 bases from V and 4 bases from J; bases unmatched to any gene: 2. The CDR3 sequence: CSAGTSAYNEQFF. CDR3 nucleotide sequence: TGCAGTGCTGGGACTAGCGCTTACAATGAGCAGTTCTTC.

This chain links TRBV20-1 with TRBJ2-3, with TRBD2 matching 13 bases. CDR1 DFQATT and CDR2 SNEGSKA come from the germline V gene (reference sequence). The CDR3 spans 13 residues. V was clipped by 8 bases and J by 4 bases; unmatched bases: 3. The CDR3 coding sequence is TGCAGTCAACTAGCGGGAGGGCCAGATACGCAGTATTTT. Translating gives CSQLAGGPDTQYF.

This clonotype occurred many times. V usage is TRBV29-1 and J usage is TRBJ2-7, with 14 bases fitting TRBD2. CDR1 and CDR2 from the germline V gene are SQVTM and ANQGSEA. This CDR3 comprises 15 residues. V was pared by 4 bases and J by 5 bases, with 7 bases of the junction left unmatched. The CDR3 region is CSVGGLAGEKNEQYF. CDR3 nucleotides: TGCAGCGTTGGGGGACTAGCGGGAGAGAAAAACGAGCAGTACTTC.

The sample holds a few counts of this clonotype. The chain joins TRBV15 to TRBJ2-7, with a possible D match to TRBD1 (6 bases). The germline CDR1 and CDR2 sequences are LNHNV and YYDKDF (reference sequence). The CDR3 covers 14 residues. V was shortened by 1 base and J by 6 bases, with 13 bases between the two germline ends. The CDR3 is CATSRGGGRGEQYF. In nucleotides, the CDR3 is TGTGCCACCAGCAGAGGAGGGGGTCGGGGCGAGCAGTACTTC.

CDR3: CSAPTETYSNQPQHF. The DNA of the CDR3 is TGCAGTGCGCCGACAGAGACATATAGCAATCAGCCCCAGCATTTT. The chain carries TRBV20-1 and TRBJ1-5; the D gene is possibly TRBD1 (5 bases). Germline V lookup: CDR1 DFQATT, CDR2 SNEGSKA (reference sequence). V shed 6 bases and J shed 0 bases, with 15 bases lying between them. This CDR3 comprises 15 residues.

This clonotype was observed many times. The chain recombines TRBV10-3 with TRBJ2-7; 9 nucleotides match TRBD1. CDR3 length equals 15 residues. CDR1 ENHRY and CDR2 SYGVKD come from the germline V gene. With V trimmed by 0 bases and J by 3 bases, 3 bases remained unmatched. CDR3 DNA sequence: TGTGCCATCAGTGAGTCTACGGACAGGGGCTACGAGCAGTACTTC. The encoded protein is CAISESTDRGYEQYF.

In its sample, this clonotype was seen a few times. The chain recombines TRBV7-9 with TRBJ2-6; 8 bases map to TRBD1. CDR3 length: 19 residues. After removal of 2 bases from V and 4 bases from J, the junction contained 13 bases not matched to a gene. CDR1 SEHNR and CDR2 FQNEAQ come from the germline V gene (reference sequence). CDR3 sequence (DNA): TGTGCCAGCAGCTTAAGTTTCGGACAGGGCTACTCCGGGGCCAACGTCCTGACTTTC. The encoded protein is CASSLSFGQGYSGANVLTF.